This T cell receptor (beta chain) is from a study of beta chain features in type 1 diabetes. Study results and caveats: In every one of the four CD4+ subsets, TCRB CDR3s were moderately but significantly shorter in Type 1 diabetes patients. Patients' naive, central memory and regulatory TCRB repertoires appeared more alike than those of healthy donors. Insertions at VDJ junctions were less frequent in type 1 diabetes patients. These patients also deleted more nucleotides at the same junctions.

The CDR3 consists of 13 residues. Trimming stripped 4 bases from V and 4 bases from J, with 10 bases between. Germline CDR1 and CDR2: MNHEY and SVGAGI. This clone occurred a few times. Its antigen is not identified. Expressed TCRB transcripts got sequenced, as all isolated RNA was reverse transcribed. Data came from immunoSEQ multiplex PCR; TCRdb stores just in-frame clones and leaves some out. This sample carries roughly 230,000 clones, roughly 10% of them seen once, and the ten largest clones take more than 0.015%. This chain connects TRBV6-5 to TRBJ2-5; no clear D. The specimen was naive CD4+ T cells from blood. The origin of this receptor is a man under 40 with type 1 diabetes. CDR3 sequence reads: CASSLISRETQYF. The CDR3 nucleotides read TGTGCCAGCAGTTTAATTAGCCGAGAGACCCAGTACTTC.